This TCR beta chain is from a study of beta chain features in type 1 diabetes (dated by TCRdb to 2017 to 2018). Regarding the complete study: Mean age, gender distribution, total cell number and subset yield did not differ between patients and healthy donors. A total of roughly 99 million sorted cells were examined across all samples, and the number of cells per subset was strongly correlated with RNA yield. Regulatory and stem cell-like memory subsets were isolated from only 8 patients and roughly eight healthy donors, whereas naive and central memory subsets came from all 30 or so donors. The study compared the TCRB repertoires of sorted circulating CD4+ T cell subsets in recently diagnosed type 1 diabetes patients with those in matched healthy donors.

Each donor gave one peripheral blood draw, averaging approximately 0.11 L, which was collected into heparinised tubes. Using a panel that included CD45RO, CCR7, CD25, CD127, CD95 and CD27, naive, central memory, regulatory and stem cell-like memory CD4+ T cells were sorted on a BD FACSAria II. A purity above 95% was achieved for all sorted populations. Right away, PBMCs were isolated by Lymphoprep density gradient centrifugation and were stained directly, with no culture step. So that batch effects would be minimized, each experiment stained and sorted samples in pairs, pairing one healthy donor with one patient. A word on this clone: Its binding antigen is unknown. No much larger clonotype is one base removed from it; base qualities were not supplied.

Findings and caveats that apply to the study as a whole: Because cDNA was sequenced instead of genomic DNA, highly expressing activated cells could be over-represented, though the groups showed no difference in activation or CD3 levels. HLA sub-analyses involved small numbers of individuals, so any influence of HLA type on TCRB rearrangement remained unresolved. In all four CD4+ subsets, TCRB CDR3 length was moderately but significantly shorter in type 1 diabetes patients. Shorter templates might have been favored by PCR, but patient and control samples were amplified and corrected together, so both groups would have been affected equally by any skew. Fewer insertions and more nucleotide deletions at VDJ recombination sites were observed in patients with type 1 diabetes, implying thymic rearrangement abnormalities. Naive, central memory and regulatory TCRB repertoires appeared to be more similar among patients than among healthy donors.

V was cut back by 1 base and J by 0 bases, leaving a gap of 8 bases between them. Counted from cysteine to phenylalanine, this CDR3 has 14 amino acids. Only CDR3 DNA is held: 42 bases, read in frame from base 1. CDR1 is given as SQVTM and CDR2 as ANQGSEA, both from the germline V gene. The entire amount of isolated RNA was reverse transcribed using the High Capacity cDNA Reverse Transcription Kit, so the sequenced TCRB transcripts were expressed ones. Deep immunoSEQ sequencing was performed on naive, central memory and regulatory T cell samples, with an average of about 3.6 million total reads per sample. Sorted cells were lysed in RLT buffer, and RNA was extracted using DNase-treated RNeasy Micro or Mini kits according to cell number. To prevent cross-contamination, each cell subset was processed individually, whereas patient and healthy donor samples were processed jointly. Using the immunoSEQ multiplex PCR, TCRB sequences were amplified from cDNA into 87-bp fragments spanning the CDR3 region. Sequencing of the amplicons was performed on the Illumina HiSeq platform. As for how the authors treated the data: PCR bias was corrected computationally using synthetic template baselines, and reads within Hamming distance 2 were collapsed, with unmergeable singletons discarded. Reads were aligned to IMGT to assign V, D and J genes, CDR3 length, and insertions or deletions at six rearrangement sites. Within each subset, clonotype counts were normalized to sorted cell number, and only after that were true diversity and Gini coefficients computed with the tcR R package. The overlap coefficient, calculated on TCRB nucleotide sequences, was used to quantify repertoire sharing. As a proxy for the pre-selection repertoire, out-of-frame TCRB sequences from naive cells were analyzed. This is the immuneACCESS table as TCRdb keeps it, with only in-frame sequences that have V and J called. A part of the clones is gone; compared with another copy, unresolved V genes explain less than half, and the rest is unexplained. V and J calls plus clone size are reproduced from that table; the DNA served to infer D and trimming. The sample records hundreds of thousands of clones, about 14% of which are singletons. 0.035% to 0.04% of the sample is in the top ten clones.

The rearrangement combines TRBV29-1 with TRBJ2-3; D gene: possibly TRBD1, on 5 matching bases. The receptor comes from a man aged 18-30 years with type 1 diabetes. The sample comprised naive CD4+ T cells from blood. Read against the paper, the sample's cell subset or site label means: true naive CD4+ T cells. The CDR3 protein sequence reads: CSVEVTASTDTQYF. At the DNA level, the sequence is TGCAGCGTTGAAGTGACAGCTAGCACAGATACGCAGTATTTT.